What follows are 27 T cell receptor beta chains derived from one specimen sequenced in a study of blood T cell repertoires in COVID-19. Sequencing was performed with immunoSEQ multiplex PCR; in TCRdb, only in-frame clones are kept and a portion is missing. The sample lists approximately 87,000 clones, roughly 91% occurring once. Sequenced sample: peripheral blood. All receptors come from a man in his sixties or seventies with active or convalescent COVID-19.

The genes are TRBV9 and TRBJ1-3, with a weak D call TRBD1 (6 bases). CDR1 and CDR2 (germline): SGDLS, YYNGEE. The CDR3 has 14 amino acids. Trimming cost V 2 bases and J 0 bases, with 6 bases left between them. The CDR3 loop is CASSVDSSGNTIYF. The DNA for the CDR3 is TGTGCCAGCAGCGTGGACAGCTCTGGAAACACCATATATTTT.

The rearrangement uses TRBV29-1 and TRBJ2-5; 8 bases match TRBD2. From germline, CDR1 is SQVTM and CDR2 ANQGSEA. J lost 2 bases, V lost 1 base, and 15 bases had no gene match. The CDR3 sequence is 18 residues long. CDR3 sequence: CSVEARGIAGLPQETQYF. CDR3 coding DNA: TGCAGCGTTGAAGCTCGGGGCATAGCGGGACTACCACAAGAGACCCAGTACTTC.

CDR3 sequence: CASSDTGTSGIYEQYF. Here the CDR3 DNA reads TGTGCCAGCAGCGACACCGGGACTAGCGGCATCTACGAGCAGTACTTC. The chain combines TRBV9 with TRBJ2-7; 11 positions agree with TRBD2. This CDR3 is built from 16 residues. Germline CDR1 SGDLS, CDR2 YYNGEE. Trimming at V came to 3 bases and at J to 3 bases, leaving 8 bases not matched to a gene.

The chain is built from TRBV15 and TRBJ1-2; 8 nucleotides match TRBD1. CDR1 and CDR2 (germline): LNHNV, YYDKDF (reference sequence). The CDR3 extends over 15 amino acids. After removal of 5 bases from V and 0 bases from J, the junction contained 5 bases not matched to a gene. The CDR3 sequence is CATSGGQGANYGYTF. The CDR3 bases are TGTGCCACCAGCGGAGGACAGGGAGCTAACTATGGCTACACCTTC. Complete variable domain (other parts from reference TRBV15 and TRBJ1-2): DAMVIQNPRYQVTQFGKPVTLSCSQTLNHNVMYWYQQKSSQAPKLLFHYYDKDFNNEADTPDNFQSRRPNTSFCFLDIRSPGLGDTAMYLCATSGGQGANYGYTFGSGTRLTVV.

The chain couples TRBV7-9 to TRBJ2-3; TRBD2 aligns across 7 bases. This CDR3 comprises 15 residues. The germline gives CDR1 SEHNR, CDR2 FQNEAQ (reference sequence). J gave up 2 bases and V 5 bases, and 7 bases lay outside the gene matches. The CDR3 loop is CASSPTGTNTDTQYF. The CDR3 DNA sequence: TGTGCCAGCAGCCCAACGGGGACTAACACAGATACGCAGTATTTT.

This rearrangement joins TRBV19 to TRBJ2-7; 7 nucleotides agree with TRBD1. The ends lost 4 bases at V and 2 bases at J; junction bases unmatched: 5. CDR3 length equals 14 residues. The germline V gene encodes CDR1 LNHDA and CDR2 SQIVND (reference sequence). In DNA form, the CDR3 reads TGTGCCAGTAGTAACGACAGGGCCCCCTACGAGCAGTACTTC. Translation gives CASSNDRAPYEQYF.

The chain combines TRBV12-3 or TRBV12-4 with TRBJ1-2; no clear D gene. CDR3 length: 13 amino acids. V shed 5 bases and J shed 2 bases, with 9 bases lying between them. As DNA, the CDR3 is TGTGCCAGCAGTCCCCCGTTGAACTATGGCTACACCTTC. Its translation is CASSPPLNYGYTF.

On this clone: An end of the junction differs from the germline gene, which may be a read error. The J gene is TRBJ2-4, the V gene TRBV9; 9 nucleotides agree with TRBD2. The CDR3 contains 15 residues. Germline V gene lookup returns CDR1 SGDLS and CDR2 YYNGEE. The CDR3 DNA reads TGTGCCAACAGCGTAGATAGCGGGAGAGGGAACATTCAGTACTTC. It encodes CANSVDSGRGNIQYF.

The genes are TRBV6-6 and TRBJ1-5, with TRBD1 matching 9 bases. The germline CDR1 and CDR2 sequences are MNHNY and SVGAGI (reference sequence). The CDR3 covers 16 residues. V dropped 1 base and J dropped 11; count of bases not matched to a gene: 12. CDR3 in amino acids: CASSYLGQGLDMAQHF. The CDR3 DNA sequence: TGTGCCAGCAGTTACTTGGGACAGGGCCTTGATATGGCCCAGCATTTT.

The genes are TRBV19 and TRBJ2-5; 11 positions agree with TRBD2. V shed 5 bases, J shed 4 bases, and the junction held 6 bases outside the gene matches. The CDR3 loop spans 15 amino acids. Looked up from germline, CDR1 is LNHDA and CDR2 is SQIVND (reference sequence). CDR3 bases: TGTGCCAGTAGTCCCGGGACTAGCGGCGGAGAGACCCAGTACTTC. Its translation is CASSPGTSGGETQYF.

This chain links TRBV6-5 with TRBJ2-7; 7 bases are shared with TRBD1. The V gene's germline CDR1 is MNHEY and CDR2 SVGAGI. This CDR3 has 15 residues. V gave up 6 bases and J gave up 7 bases; unmatched junction bases: 15. CDR3: CASRTTHRGPVEQYF. In nucleotides, the CDR3 is TGTGCCAGCAGAACCACCCACAGGGGACCGGTGGAGCAGTACTTC.

This clone has only one observation. V gene TRBV28 combines with J gene TRBJ1-1; D is possibly TRBD1 (5 bases). Per germline, CDR1 MDHEN and CDR2 SYDVKM. This CDR3 spans 15 amino acids. V was pared by 6 bases and J by 4 bases, with 18 bases between. Written as DNA, the CDR3 is TGTGCCAGCAGCCCGGCGAGCGGGGGAGGCACTGAAGCTTTCTTT. Its translation: CASSPASGGGTEAFF.

V is TRBV5-1 and J is TRBJ2-5; 8 bases are shared with TRBD1. V lost 1 base and J lost 2; bases outside the gene matches: 4. The CDR3 is 15 residues long. Germline V lookup: CDR1 SGHRS, CDR2 YFSETQ. The CDR3 here is CASSLSGGEQETQYF. The CDR3 bases are TGCGCCAGCAGCTTGTCAGGGGGCGAGCAAGAGACCCAGTACTTC.

The V call is TRBV7-4, the J call TRBJ1-5; D is unresolved. The V end was cut by 5 bases, the J end by 4 bases, with 18 bases between. This CDR3 spans 16 amino acids. CDR1 and CDR2 from the germline V gene are SGHVT and SQSDAQ. The CDR3 bases are TGTGCCAGCAGCCACCCCTCCGACATTTCAAATCAGCCCCAGCATTTT. It is translated as CASSHPSDISNQPQHF.

This clone was recorded a few times. This chain links TRBV6-5 with TRBJ2-7, with D perhaps TRBD2 (5 bases). Germline V CDR1 and CDR2: MNHEY, SVGAGI. Trimming removed 6 bases from V and 2 bases from J, with 17 bases in between. The CDR3 sequence is 15 residues long. The CDR3 DNA reads as TGTGCCAGCAGGGATCTAGCCAGATCTCCCTACGAGCAGTACTTC. Its protein is CASRDLARSPYEQYF.

This clone was found a few times. The rearrangement joins TRBV9 to TRBJ2-5; maybe TRBD2 (5 bases). Per the germline V gene, CDR1 is SGDLS and CDR2 is YYNGEE. The CDR3 has 13 residues. V was pared by 4 bases and J by 4 bases, with 11 bases between. This chain's CDR3 is CASSTRAGETQYF. DNA for the CDR3: TGTGCCAGCAGCACTAGGGCCGGAGAGACCCAGTACTTC.

The chain joins TRBV25-1 to TRBJ1-1; D is possibly TRBD1 (5 bases). V was shortened by 0 bases and J by 7 bases, with 6 bases between the two germline ends. CDR1 and CDR2 from the germline V gene are MGHDK and SYGVNS. CDR3 size: 12 residues. The CDR3 region is CASSEYQGEAFF. In DNA form, the CDR3 reads TGTGCCAGCAGTGAATATCAGGGTGAAGCTTTCTTT.

This rearrangement joins TRBV12-5 to TRBJ2-2; TRBD1 might be the D (6 bases). With 10 bases removed from V and 2 bases from J, the gap between germline ends came to 11 bases. There are 13 residues in the CDR3. From germline, CDR1 is LGHNT and CDR2 FRNRAP. CDR3 nucleotide sequence: TGTGCTACCCGCAGGGGAAACACCGGGGAGCTGTTTTTT. Its protein product is CATRRGNTGELFF.

This clone was seen a single time. In nucleotides, the CDR3 is TGTGCCAGCAGTTACAGGGAGGGTCAGCCCCAGCATTTT. Protein: CASSYREGQPQHF. The chain links TRBV5-8 to TRBJ1-5, with D tentatively TRBD1 (6 bases). CDR3 length: 13 amino acids. Germline V gene lookup returns CDR1 SGHTS and CDR2 YDEGEE. The V gene lost 5 bases and the J gene lost 6 bases, with 12 bases spanning the gap.

The V call is TRBV11-2, the J call TRBJ1-6; the match to TRBD1 covers 8 bases. J gave up 9 bases and V 1 base, and 2 bases lay outside the gene matches. Germline assignment: CDR1 SGHAT and CDR2 FQNNGV. This CDR3 has 14 residues. This CDR3 reads CASSLAGGRSPLHF. The CDR3 coding sequence is TGTGCCAGCAGCTTAGCAGGGGGCCGTTCACCCCTCCACTTT.

The chain combines TRBV11-2 with TRBJ2-5, with 8 bases identical to TRBD2. The germline gives CDR1 SGHAT, CDR2 FQNNGV. The CDR3 consists of 16 residues. Trimming removed 5 bases from V and 2 bases from J; junction bases left unmatched: 10. The CDR3 here is CASSTLLAVGQETQYF. CDR3 nucleotide sequence: TGTGCCAGCAGCACCTTACTAGCGGTTGGGCAAGAGACCCAGTACTTC.

The V and J genes are TRBV2 and TRBJ1-2, with D possibly matching TRBD1 (5 bases). V shed 8 bases and J shed 4 bases, with 20 bases lying between them. Germline V lookup: CDR1 SNHLY, CDR2 FYNNEI. The CDR3 covers 15 residues. The CDR3 loop is CASGVGAGSLYGYTF. DNA for the CDR3: TGTGCCAGCGGGGTCGGTGCAGGGTCCCTCTATGGCTACACCTTC. The entire variable domain, with the rest obtained from reference TRBV2 and TRBJ1-2, is as follows: EPEVTQTPSHQVTQMGQEVILRCVPISNHLYFYWYRQILGQKVEFLVSFYNNEISEKSEIFDDQFSVERPDGSNFTLKIRSTKLEDSAMYFCASGVGAGSLYGYTFGSGTRLTVV.

The V call is TRBV28, the J call TRBJ1-1, with D tentatively TRBD1 (6 bases). The CDR3 loop spans 15 amino acids. The V and J ends lost 3 bases and 2 bases respectively, with 13 bases between them. Germline V gene data show CDR1 as MDHEN and CDR2 as SYDVKM. The CDR3 spells CASSFQGRANTEAFF. For the CDR3, the DNA is TGTGCCAGCAGTTTCCAGGGGAGGGCTAACACTGAAGCTTTCTTT.

This clone was picked up one time. The chain uses TRBV7-2 and TRBJ2-7; maybe TRBD2 (7 bases). Trimming shortened V by 5 bases and J by 4 bases, and 15 bases separated the two germline ends. This CDR3 is 14 amino acids long. CDR1 SGHTA and CDR2 FQGNSA come from the germline V gene. This chain's CDR3 is CASSPSGGLYEQYF. The CDR3 nucleotides are TGTGCCAGCAGCCCGTCCGGGGGGCTGTACGAGCAGTACTTC. The whole variable domain, filled in from reference TRBV7-2 and TRBJ2-7, reads GAGVSQSPSNKVTEKGKDVELRCDPISGHTALYWYRQSLGQGLEFLIYFQGNSAPDKSGLPSDRFSAERTGGSVSTLTIQRTQQEDSAVYLCASSPSGGLYEQYFGPGTRLTVT.

The chain joins TRBV2 to TRBJ1-5; perhaps TRBD1 as D (6 bases). V was cut by 2 bases and J by 4 bases, with 12 bases left in between. CDR1 is SNHLY and CDR2 is FYNNEI in the germline V gene. The length of the CDR3 is 15 residues. CDR3 nucleotide sequence: TGTGCCAGCAGTGAACAGGGGATGGTGAATCAGCCCCAGCATTTT. Translation: CASSEQGMVNQPQHF.

V gene TRBV6-2 or TRBV6-3 combines with J gene TRBJ1-2; 9 bases align to TRBD1. In germline, CDR1 is MNHEY, CDR2 SVGEGT. The CDR3 is made up of 15 amino acids. J lost 4 bases, V lost 5 bases, and 8 bases had no gene match. The CDR3 DNA reads as TGTGCCAGCAGTCCCGGACAGGGGACCTTCTATGGCTACACCTTC. It codes for CASSPGQGTFYGYTF.

This chain joins TRBV19 and TRBJ1-3; D might be TRBD1 (5 bases). Germline assignment: CDR1 LNHDA and CDR2 SQIVND (reference sequence). The CDR3 sequence is 14 residues long. V lost 4 bases to trimming and J lost 3 bases, with 10 bases between them. In DNA, the CDR3 is TGTGCCAGTAGTAAGGGAGGGGTTGGAAACACCATATATTTT. It is translated as CASSKGGVGNTIYF.